This T cell receptor (beta chain) was sequenced in a study of blood T cell repertoires in COVID-19. V dropped 4 bases and J dropped 0 bases, with 3 bases sitting between them. The CDR3 consists of 12 residues. CDR1 SEHNR and CDR2 FQNEAQ come from the germline V gene (reference sequence). TCRdb keeps only in-frame clones here, not all; method: immunoSEQ multiplex PCR. The profile covers about 220,000 clones, with just over 85% appearing a single time and roughly 15% taken by the ten largest. The sequence was collected from a woman between 45 and 60 years old with acute COVID-19. The chain is built from TRBV7-9 and TRBJ1-1; D not certain. Sequencing used PBMCs or T cells enriched from blood (not recorded which). This CDR3 reads CASSYMNTEAFF. The CDR3, as DNA: TGTGCCAGCAGCTATATGAACACTGAAGCTTTCTTT.